The T cell receptor (beta chain) described here comes from a study of T-cell reconstitution after alpha-beta-depleted transplantation in children (dated by TCRdb to about 2016). Regarding the complete study: Using TCR repertoire profiling, the study followed T-cell immune reconstitution in a quantitative way in children after TCRalphabeta/CD19-depleted allogeneic hematopoietic cell transplantation.

The library was built by means of PCR. For sequencing, an Illumina HiSeq 2500 was employed. To normalize quantification of the TCRbeta repertoire, the TCR libraries were built with molecular barcoding that relied on unique molecular identifiers. In TCRdb, the public reads were trimmed at Q25 with fastp and aligned with MiXCR, with productive beta chains retained. Here each entry gathers all rows of one CDR3 protein and keeps the most common genes and DNA. In this sample the table shows approximately 170,000 distinct CDR3 sequences, roughly 11% of which occur a single time. Of the sample, under 15% falls within the top ten clones. In its sample, this clonotype was seen many times. Its binding antigen is unknown. Qualities for individual bases were not recorded, and no much larger clone is one base off. Study-wide conclusions, independent of this receptor: The high TCRbeta diversity at day 60 in some patients was ascribed to recipient T cells and intrathymic progenitors that had survived conditioning. Hyperexpanded clone frequencies declined over subsequent months; after one year, T-cell counts and TCRbeta diversity were mostly attributed to newly produced T cells. About two months after transplant, the apparently early recovery of alphabetaT-cell counts reportedly depended on just several hundred clones that had expanded rapidly and came from non-depleted graft cells.

The V and J ends are trimmed by 5 bases and 1 base, leaving 8 bases between them. Measured from the cysteine to the phenylalanine, the CDR3 is 14 residues long. Only the CDR3 portion is preserved as DNA: 42 bases, with reading frame beginning at the first base. CDR1 is given as SEHNR and CDR2 as FQNEAQ, both from the germline V gene (reference sequence). Read against the paper, the sample's treatment or condition label means: allogeneic hematopoietic cell transplantation with graft depleted of TCRalphabeta T cells and CD19 B cells. TCRalphabeta/CD19-depleted allogeneic hematopoietic cell grafts were given to the transplant recipients, all of whom were children.

The sequencing used PBMCs, collected before TCRalphabeta/CD19-depleted stem cell transplant. The chain uses TRBV7-9 and TRBJ2-2, with a tentative D gene TRBD1 over 6 matching bases. This receptor was identified in a boy between 2 and 10 years old with acute myeloid leukemia, due to receive a stem cell transplant. This receptor has the CDR3 CASSRGQNTGELFF. In nucleotide form, the sequence is TGTGCCAGCAGCCGGGGACAGAACACCGGGGAGCTGTTTTTT. With the portions outside the CDR3 filled from the reference TRBV7-9 and TRBJ2-2 genes, the complete variable region becomes DTGVSQNPRHKITKRGQNVTFRCDPISEHNRLYWYRQTLGQGPEFLTYFQNEAQLEKSRLLSDRFSAERPKGSFSTLEIQRTEQGDSAMYLCASSRGQNTGELFFGEGSRLTVL.